One sample yielded the 27 T cell receptor beta chains listed below, sequenced in a study of T-cell reconstitution after alpha-beta-depleted transplantation in children. A TCRbeta library incorporating unique molecular identifiers was prepared. TCRdb processed the PCR reads anew with MiXCR; each CDR3 protein has one entry. This table holds hundreds of thousands of distinct CDR3 sequences, over 15% found once. Sequenced here: PBMCs from the stem cell graft donor, sampled from the stem cell graft. These receptors all come from a human donor who donated a stem cell graft to a child with acute myeloid leukemia.

This clonotype is large (0.1 to 1%) in the sample. CDR3 amino acids: CSARDGAPALHF. CDR3 nucleotides: TGCAGTGCTAGAGATGGGGCGCCTGCCCTCCACTTT. The V and J genes are TRBV20-1 and TRBJ1-6; possibly TRBD1 for D (5 bases). This CDR3 contains 12 residues. The germline V gene encodes CDR1 DFQATT and CDR2 SNEGSKA (reference sequence). Deletions cut 0 bases from V and 14 bases from J, with 11 bases between.

This clonotype came up many times. The chain links TRBV12-3 or TRBV12-4 to TRBJ1-2, with a tentative D call TRBD1 (5 bases). V lost 2 bases and J 0 bases, leaving 10 bases between the germline ends. This CDR3 is built from 15 residues. CDR3 sequence (DNA): TGTGCCAGCAGTTTAACTACAGGACCTAACTATGGCTACACCTTC. Translation: CASSLTTGPNYGYTF.

This clonotype was seen repeatedly, ten times or more. The chain uses TRBV5-6 and TRBJ1-6; D possibly corresponds to TRBD1 (5 bases). Trimming pared 4 bases from V and 10 bases from J, leaving 12 bases between. This CDR3 is built from 13 residues. Germline values: CDR1 SGHDT, CDR2 YYEEEE. CDR3 bases: TGTGCCAGCAGCCTGGGGCAGCCATCACCCCTCCACTTT. Amino acids: CASSLGQPSPLHF.

This clonotype was recorded many times. The gene calls are TRBV7-2 and TRBJ2-1; a weak D match, TRBD1 (6 bases). The CDR3 sequence is 16 residues long. Trimming took 2 bases from V and 7 from J, leaving 18 bases between them. Looked up from germline, CDR1 is SGHTA and CDR2 is FQGNSA. CDR3 region: CASSLSQLSGVNEQFF. CDR3 sequence (DNA): TGTGCCAGCAGCTTATCGCAACTTTCAGGGGTTAATGAGCAGTTCTTC.

The gene calls are TRBV27 and TRBJ1-6, with 7 bases lining up with TRBD1. In germline, CDR1 is MNHEY, CDR2 SMNVEV (reference sequence). CDR3 length: 15 amino acids. The J segment lost 7 bases and the V segment lost 3 bases, leaving 6 bases of the junction unmatched. CDR3 DNA: TGTGCCAGCAGTTTGGGACAGAGGGGAAATTCACCCCTCCACTTT. Translated: CASSLGQRGNSPLHF.

The CDR3 nucleotides read TGCAGCGCCCCCGGGTCTACCCAGTCGGATACGCAGTATTTT. Its translation: CSAPGSTQSDTQYF. The chain carries TRBV29-1 and TRBJ2-3; D is undetermined. There are 14 residues in the CDR3. Germline values: CDR1 SQVTM, CDR2 ANQGSEA. V shed 7 bases and J shed 6 bases, with 20 bases lying between them.

This sequence joins TRBV12-3 or TRBV12-4 and TRBJ2-3, with D tentatively TRBD1 (5 bases). V lost 1 base to trimming and J lost 2 bases, with 16 bases between them. The CDR3 is made up of 17 amino acids. The CDR3: CASSLGKLLQDTDTQYF. Here the CDR3 DNA reads TGTGCCAGCAGTTTAGGTAAACTCCTACAGGACACAGATACGCAGTATTTT.

This clonotype has just a few counts. The CDR3 coding sequence is TGTGCCAGCCTCCGGGACAGACTCACAGATACGCAGTATTTT. Residues: CASLRDRLTDTQYF. The chain has TRBV7-9 and TRBJ2-3; 7 bases are a match to TRBD1. Losses at the gene ends were 8 bases for V and 2 bases for J; bases not matched to a gene: 7. Germline-derived CDR1 and CDR2 are SEHNR and FQNEAQ (reference sequence). This CDR3 contains 14 residues.

This clonotype has a count of ten or more. The chain combines TRBV20-1 with TRBJ2-3; possibly TRBD1 or TRBD2 for D (5 bases each). This CDR3 contains 15 residues. The germline V gene encodes CDR1 DFQATT and CDR2 SNEGSKA (reference sequence). V lost 3 bases, J lost 1 base, and 14 bases lay in between. The CDR3 coding sequence is TGCAGTGCTAGGGGGTTTGAGGGGCGCACAGATACGCAGTATTTT. Translation: CSARGFEGRTDTQYF.

The chain carries TRBV20-1 and TRBJ1-6; D is ambiguous. The V gene's germline CDR1 is DFQATT and CDR2 SNEGSKA (reference sequence). V lost 6 bases and J 2 bases, leaving 14 bases between the germline ends. This CDR3 is built from 15 residues. CDR3 in DNA: TGCAGTGCCCGGGAGGGCACTACCTATAATTCACCCCTCCACTTT. The encoded protein is CSAREGTTYNSPLHF.

The chain employs TRBV25-1 and TRBJ1-1; 7 bases align to TRBD1. The trim removed 8 bases at V and 1 base at J, leaving 4 bases unmatched. Germline V gene data show CDR1 as MGHDK and CDR2 as SYGVNS. The CDR3 contains 13 residues. For the CDR3, the DNA is TGTGCCAGCTATGGGGACAGGAACACTGAAGCTTTCTTT. This gives the protein CASYGDRNTEAFF.

The chain is built from TRBV16 and TRBJ1-2; D call uncertain. The germline gives CDR1 KGHSY, CDR2 FQNENV. The CDR3 has 14 amino acids. V dropped 0 bases and J dropped 4 bases, with 9 bases sitting between them. The CDR3 region is CASSQSGSSYGYTF. In DNA form, the CDR3 reads TGTGCCAGCAGCCAATCGGGGAGCAGCTATGGCTACACCTTC.

This clonotype showed up just a few times. As DNA, the CDR3 is TGTGCCAGCAGGGAGGGGCAATACGAGCAGTACTTC. As protein: CASREGQYEQYF. The chain uses TRBV12-3 or TRBV12-4 and TRBJ2-7; D may be TRBD2 (6 bases). The V and J ends lost 6 bases and 4 bases respectively, with 10 bases between them. This CDR3 has 12 residues.

The V and J genes are TRBV5-1 and TRBJ2-7; possible D gene TRBD2, 6 bases. This CDR3 has 15 residues. Germline CDR1 SGHRS, CDR2 YFSETQ. V was trimmed by 3 bases and J by 0 bases, leaving 13 bases between them. The CDR3 DNA sequence: TGCGCCAGCAGCTCCGGGGACTCCCGCTCCTACGAGCAGTACTTC. This codes for CASSSGDSRSYEQYF.

V gene TRBV5-1 combines with J gene TRBJ1-6; tentative D call: TRBD1 (5 bases). CDR1 and CDR2 (germline): SGHRS, YFSETQ. The CDR3 covers 16 residues. Trimming cost V 3 bases and J 8 bases, with 18 bases left between them. CDR3 region: CASSWRGGREYSPLHF. DNA of the CDR3: TGCGCCAGCAGCTGGAGGGGCGGCAGAGAGTATTCACCCCTCCACTTT.

This clonotype was detected ten times or more. This sequence joins TRBV4-3 and TRBJ2-3; no clear D gene. The CDR3 is made up of 17 amino acids. The germline CDR1 and CDR2 sequences are LGHNA and YSLEER. V gave up 1 base and J gave up 0 bases, with 14 bases separating them. The CDR3 region is CASSQAFAGSSTDTQYF. The CDR3 nucleotides are TGCGCCAGCAGCCAAGCCTTCGCAGGATCTAGCACAGATACGCAGTATTTT.

This clonotype was observed a handful of times. The chain carries TRBV7-2 and TRBJ2-1, with TRBD1 matching over 7 bases. The CDR3 has 16 amino acids. After removal of 5 bases from V and 8 bases from J, the junction contained 15 bases not matched to a gene. Germline V CDR1 and CDR2: SGHTA, FQGNSA. Here the CDR3 reads CASSIDRTRGSYEQFF. The DNA of the CDR3 is TGTGCCAGCAGCATCGACAGGACCAGGGGGTCTTATGAGCAGTTCTTC. Using reference TRBV7-2 and TRBJ2-1 for the parts outside the CDR3, the full variable domain is GAGVSQSPSNKVTEKGKDVELRCDPISGHTALYWYRQSLGQGLEFLIYFQGNSAPDKSGLPSDRFSAERTGGSVSTLTIQRTQQEDSAVYLCASSIDRTRGSYEQFFGPGTRLTVL.

This clonotype occurred many times. J is TRBJ1-3 and V is TRBV29-1; a possible D gene is TRBD1 (5 bases). This CDR3 is 14 amino acids long. The V end lost 0 bases, the J end lost 2 bases, and 8 bases lay between the germline ends. Looked up from germline, CDR1 is SQVTM and CDR2 is ANQGSEA. CDR3 protein: CSVEDRATGNTIYF. DNA of the CDR3: TGCAGCGTTGAAGACAGGGCCACTGGAAACACCATATATTTT.

In its sample, this clonotype was seen a few times. The V call is TRBV5-1, the J call TRBJ2-2; a possible D gene is TRBD1 (5 bases). This CDR3 is 13 amino acids long. Per the germline V gene, CDR1 is SGHRS and CDR2 is YFSETQ. Trimming removed 2 bases from V and 6 bases from J, with 8 bases in between. The CDR3 nucleotides are TGCGCCAGCAGCTTACCAGGGTCCGGGGAGCTGTTTTTT. Protein product: CASSLPGSGELFF.

This clonotype was counted ten times or more. This chain uses TRBV6-2 or TRBV6-3 with TRBJ2-3, with TRBD1 as a possible D gene (5 bases). This CDR3 has 14 residues. Trimming stripped 5 bases from V and 4 bases from J, with 13 bases between. Germline V lookup: CDR1 MNHEY, CDR2 SVGEGT. CDR3 loop: CASSEQGIPDTQYF. CDR3 coding DNA: TGTGCCAGCAGTGAGCAGGGAATCCCAGATACGCAGTATTTT.

This clonotype came up many times. This chain links TRBV20-1 with TRBJ2-3; 10 bases fit TRBD2. V was clipped by 2 bases and J by 2 bases; unmatched bases: 10. Germline assignment: CDR1 DFQATT and CDR2 SNEGSKA (reference sequence). The CDR3 has 17 amino acids. For the CDR3, the DNA is TGCAGTGCTAGACCTAGCGGGGGCCCCAGAATCACAGATACGCAGTATTTT. Amino acids: CSARPSGGPRITDTQYF.

This clonotype was seen many times. The chain is built from TRBV20-1 and TRBJ2-1; TRBD2 matches 9 bases. Trimming at V came to 1 base and at J to 0 bases, leaving 7 bases not matched to a gene. Germline assignment: CDR1 DFQATT and CDR2 SNEGSKA (reference sequence). This CDR3 contains 17 residues. The CDR3 sequence: CSARVVSGGYSYNEQFF. The CDR3 region has the DNA TGCAGTGCTAGAGTTGTAAGCGGGGGGTACTCCTACAATGAGCAGTTCTTC.

This clonotype was detected ten times or more. This chain joins TRBV2 and TRBJ1-4, with D uncertain. Per the germline V gene, CDR1 is SNHLY and CDR2 is FYNNEI. This CDR3 has 14 amino acids. The germline V and J ends were trimmed by 6 bases and 8 bases, with 16 bases remaining between them. The CDR3 reads CASSERGEGEKLFF. DNA of the CDR3: TGTGCCAGCAGCGAGAGAGGAGAGGGAGAAAAACTGTTTTTT.

The CDR3 spells CSARGLPGQGIVAQYF. DNA for the CDR3: TGCAGTGCTAGAGGTCTCCCGGGACAGGGGATCGTGGCGCAGTATTTT. The chain uses TRBV20-1 and TRBJ2-3; 10 nucleotides align to TRBD1. J was trimmed by 10 bases and V by 1 base; bases with no gene match: 14. CDR1 and CDR2 (germline): DFQATT, SNEGSKA (reference sequence). This CDR3 has 16 residues.

This clonotype was detected a few times. Given a much more abundant clone one base away, this may be a read error. The V and J genes are TRBV7-9 and TRBJ1-2; no firm D call. The CDR3 spans 14 residues. Trimming pared 3 bases from V and 0 bases from J, leaving 8 bases between. Germline CDR1 SEHNR, CDR2 FQNEAQ (reference sequence). CDR3: CASSFPGANYGYTF. CDR3 sequence (DNA): TGTGCCAGCAGCTTTCCCGGGGCTAACTATGGCTACACCTTC.

This clonotype was counted ten times or more. The chain joins TRBV18 to TRBJ2-5; D not resolved. V gave up 1 base and J gave up 1 base, with 7 bases separating them. The CDR3 spans 14 residues. CDR1 and CDR2 (germline): KGHSH, LQKENI. DNA of the CDR3: TGTGCCAGCTCACCACAGGAGTCCCAAGAGACCCAGTACTTC. It translates to CASSPQESQETQYF.

The rearrangement joins TRBV7-2 to TRBJ1-5; the D gene is possibly TRBD1 (6 bases). Trimming cost V 1 base and J 3 bases, with 13 bases left between them. Germline V gene sequence: CDR1 SGHTA, CDR2 FQGNSA. The CDR3 loop spans 16 amino acids. This CDR3 is CASSLGRGGINQPQHF. The DNA for the CDR3 is TGTGCCAGCAGCTTAGGGAGGGGGGGGATCAATCAGCCCCAGCATTTT.